This TCR beta chain is drawn from a study of tumor and adjacent non-tumor tissue in lung cancer. The CDR3 length is 12 residues. CDR1 and CDR2 (germline): MNHNY, SVGAGI (reference sequence). The template was RNA from unsorted bulk tissue. Remarks on this clonotype: Here the CDR3 omits its conserved ending phenylalanine or tryptophan, so a read error is the likely source.

A modified ARM-PCR protocol with three rounds of nested PCR amplified TCRbeta. Via MiXCR, TCRdb re-called the multiplex PCR reads, giving one row per CDR3 protein. Of 75,000 to 95,000 distinct CDR3 sequences in the sample, 72% were seen once. The rearrangement joins TRBV6-6 to TRBJ1-1; the match to TRBD1 covers 7 bases. The sequenced sample was lung tumor tissue. The sequence was obtained from a woman between 35 and 50 years old with non-small cell lung cancer. The CDR3 nucleotides read TGTGCCAGTAGTTACGGGACAGACGAAGCTTTCTAT. It yields the protein CASSYGTDEAFY.